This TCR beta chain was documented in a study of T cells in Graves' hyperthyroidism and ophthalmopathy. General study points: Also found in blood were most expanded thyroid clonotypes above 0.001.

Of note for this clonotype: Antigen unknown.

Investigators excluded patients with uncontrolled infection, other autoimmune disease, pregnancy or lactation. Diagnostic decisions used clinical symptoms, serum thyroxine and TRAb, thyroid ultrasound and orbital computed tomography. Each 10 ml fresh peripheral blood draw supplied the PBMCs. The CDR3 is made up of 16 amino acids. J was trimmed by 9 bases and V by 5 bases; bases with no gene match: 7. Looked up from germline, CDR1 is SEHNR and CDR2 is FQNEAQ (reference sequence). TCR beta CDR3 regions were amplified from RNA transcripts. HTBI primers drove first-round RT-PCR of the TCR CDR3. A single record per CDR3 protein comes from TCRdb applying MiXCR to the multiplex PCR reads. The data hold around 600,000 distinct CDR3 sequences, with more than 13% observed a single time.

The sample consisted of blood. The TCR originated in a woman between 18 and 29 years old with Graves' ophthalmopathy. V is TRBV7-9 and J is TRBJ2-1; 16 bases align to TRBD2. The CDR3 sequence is CASSPGTSGRGIEQFF. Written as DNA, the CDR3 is TGTGCCAGCAGCCCCGGGACTAGCGGGAGGGGGATTGAGCAGTTCTTC.